The 28 T cell receptor beta chains reported below all come from one sample, sequenced in a study of T cell responses to AZD1222 COVID-19 vaccine. Clones were sequenced by immunoSEQ multiplex PCR, and TCRdb holds only the in-frame ones, with some missing. The data contain over 150,000 clones, about 86% of them singletons. The sample consisted of peripheral blood, taken on day 0 of AZD1222 vaccination. These receptors were collected from an adult in good health.

The rearrangement uses TRBV27 and TRBJ1-4; the match to TRBD1 covers 9 bases. V lost 6 bases, J lost 8 bases, and 16 bases stayed unmatched. Per germline, CDR1 MNHEY and CDR2 SMNVEV (reference sequence). The length of the CDR3 is 17 residues. As DNA, the CDR3 is TGTGCCAGCAGGCCCGGGACAGGGTTACCCCCAGGGGAAAAACTGTTTTTT. Translating it yields CASRPGTGLPPGEKLFF.

The V gene is TRBV11-2, the J gene TRBJ2-5; D not certain. The V end lost 1 base, the J end lost 4 bases, and 7 bases lay between the germline ends. The germline gives CDR1 SGHAT, CDR2 FQNNGV. The CDR3 length is 13 residues. In DNA, the CDR3 is TGTGCCAGCAGCTTAGGATTCACAGAGACCCAGTACTTC. It specifies CASSLGFTETQYF.

V is TRBV6-2 or TRBV6-3 and J is TRBJ2-7, with D perhaps TRBD2 (7 bases). The V and J ends lost 7 bases and 6 bases respectively, with 22 bases between them. The germline gives CDR1 MNHEY, CDR2 SVGEGT. The CDR3 loop spans 15 amino acids. CDR3 DNA: TGTGCCAGCACCCCCTGGGGGCCTGGCGGGAGCGAGCAGTACTTC. Protein product: CASTPWGPGGSEQYF.

This rearrangement joins TRBV7-6 to TRBJ2-1; D perhaps matches TRBD1 (7 bases). CDR3 length equals 17 residues. The V end was cut by 1 base, the J end by 8 bases, with 21 bases between. Germline V lookup: CDR1 SGHVS, CDR2 FNYEAQ. The CDR3 sequence: CASSLGGGTPQGDEQFF. The CDR3 bases are TGTGCCAGCAGCTTAGGGGGCGGGACTCCCCAGGGGGATGAGCAGTTCTTC.

A single count supports this clone. At one boundary the junction diverges from the germline segment, which might be a read error. This sequence joins TRBV27 and TRBJ2-3; D is ambiguous. Looked up from germline, CDR1 is MNHEY and CDR2 is SMNVEV (reference sequence). This CDR3 has 17 amino acids. DNA of the CDR3: TGTGCCAGCAGCCCCCCACCGCGGCAACCCCGCACGGATACGCAGTATTTT. Amino acid sequence: CASSPPPRQPRTDTQYF.

A remark on this clone: The sample holds other DNA sequences that translate to the same CDR3. The gene calls are TRBV3-1 (or the pseudogene TRBV3-2) and TRBJ1-2; D gene uncertain. V lost 0 bases to trimming and J lost 4 bases, with 6 bases between them. The CDR3 extends over 13 amino acids. Germline V gene sequence: CDR1 LGHDT, CDR2 YNNKEL (reference sequence). The CDR3 spells CASSQEGSYGYTF. Here the CDR3 DNA reads TGTGCCAGCAGCCAAGAAGGGAGCTATGGCTACACCTTC.

This chain connects TRBV7-2 to TRBJ2-7; 9 bases fit TRBD2. The J segment lost 0 bases and the V segment lost 7 bases, leaving 10 bases of the junction unmatched. The CDR3 sequence is 16 residues long. Germline V gene lookup returns CDR1 SGHTA and CDR2 FQGNSA. CDR3: CASTLRSGGSSYEQYF. Written as DNA, the CDR3 is TGTGCCAGCACCCTCAGAAGCGGGGGGAGCTCCTACGAGCAGTACTTC.

V and J are TRBV6-5 and TRBJ2-7; tentatively, D is TRBD2 (6 bases). V gave up 6 bases and J gave up 3 bases, with 9 bases separating them. In germline, CDR1 is MNHEY, CDR2 SVGAGI. The CDR3 is 12 amino acids. The CDR3: CASRGGDYEQYF. CDR3 coding DNA: TGTGCCAGCAGAGGAGGGGACTACGAGCAGTACTTC.

The chain recombines TRBV5-6 with TRBJ2-1, with D unclear. The CDR3 sequence is 12 residues long. V dropped 6 bases and J dropped 8 bases, with 12 bases sitting between them. The germline gives CDR1 SGHDT, CDR2 YYEEEE. This chain's CDR3 is CASNEPGDEQFF. The CDR3 DNA reads as TGTGCCAGCAATGAGCCTGGGGATGAGCAGTTCTTC.

This rearrangement joins TRBV6-5 to TRBJ2-1, with 7 bases that match TRBD2. This CDR3 contains 13 residues. V shed 8 bases and J 7 bases; nucleotides not matched to a gene: 8. Germline values: CDR1 MNHEY, CDR2 SVGAGI. The CDR3 sequence is CASWGGTGNEQFF. DNA of the CDR3: TGTGCCAGCTGGGGGGGAACGGGGAATGAGCAGTTCTTC.

The chain joins TRBV4-2 to TRBJ1-5; D is undetermined. The germline V gene has CDR1 LGHNA and CDR2 YNFKEQ. Trimming left V 0 bases short and J 7 bases short, with 25 bases between. The CDR3 is made up of 19 amino acids. The CDR3 DNA reads as TGTGCCAGCAGCCAAGATAAGTTACGGGAAAGTATCGGGTTACAGCCCCAGCATTTT. As protein: CASSQDKLRESIGLQPQHF.

V usage is TRBV14 and J usage is TRBJ1-1, with D hard to call. The CDR3 extends over 15 amino acids. Germline V gene data show CDR1 as SGHDN and CDR2 as FVKESK. V lost 0 bases and J 3 bases, leaving 11 bases between the germline ends. The DNA for the CDR3 is TGTGCCAGCAGCCAAGATCTGTTGTGGGACACTGAAGCTTTCTTT. It yields the protein CASSQDLLWDTEAFF.

The gene calls are TRBV28 and TRBJ1-5; D perhaps matches TRBD1 (6 bases). This CDR3 has 13 residues. V lost 6 bases, J lost 5 bases, and 11 bases lay in between. Germline loops: CDR1 MDHEN, CDR2 SYDVKM. This chain's CDR3 is CASRRQEYQPQHF. CDR3 sequence (DNA): TGTGCCAGCAGAAGACAGGAGTATCAGCCCCAGCATTTT.

This chain connects TRBV6-1 to TRBJ1-5; unclear D gene. The CDR3 is 12 amino acids. Trimming cost V 1 base and J 9 bases, with 7 bases left between them. The germline CDR1 and CDR2 sequences are MNHNS and SASEGT. The CDR3 nucleotides read TGTGCCAGCAGTGAAGTGGCGGGGCCCCAGCATTTT. It yields the protein CASSEVAGPQHF.

The rearrangement links TRBV4-3 to TRBJ2-7; D perhaps matches TRBD2 (6 bases). The CDR3 covers 16 residues. The V and J ends lost 4 bases and 4 bases respectively, with 20 bases between them. The germline V gene encodes CDR1 LGHNA and CDR2 YSLEER. The CDR3 coding sequence is TGCGCCAGCAGCCCTACCGGGACTTCCTTTTCTTACGAGCAGTACTTC. Translated: CASSPTGTSFSYEQYF.

The V and J genes are TRBV15 and TRBJ2-3; D may be TRBD1 or TRBD2 (5 bases each). The CDR3 extends over 15 amino acids. V was clipped by 8 bases and J by 1 base, with 16 bases between them. The germline V gene has CDR1 LNHNV and CDR2 YYDKDF (reference sequence). The CDR3: CATGGRSTGTDTQYF. In DNA, the CDR3 is TGTGCCACCGGGGGTAGGTCAACGGGCACAGATACGCAGTATTTT.

V and J are TRBV6-2 or TRBV6-3 and TRBJ1-2; D ambiguous. Germline V gives CDR1 MNHEY, CDR2 SVGEGT. Trimming stripped 2 bases from V and 4 bases from J, with 11 bases between. The CDR3 spans 14 residues. CDR3 bases: TGTGCCAGCAGTTACACGGACCCTAGCTATGGCTACACCTTC. This codes for CASSYTDPSYGYTF.

This rearrangement joins TRBV3-1 (or the pseudogene TRBV3-2) to TRBJ1-2; 7 nucleotides line up with TRBD1. The CDR3 is made up of 12 amino acids. Germline V gives CDR1 LGHDT, CDR2 YNNKEL (reference sequence). Trimming cost V 2 bases and J 7 bases; bases outside gene matches: 1. CDR3 DNA: TGTGCCAGCAGCCAATACAGGGGTGGCTACACCTTC. Encoded protein: CASSQYRGGYTF.

CDR3 sequence reads: CASSQDLGQGGETQYF. The CDR3 bases are TGCGCCAGCAGCCAAGATCTTGGACAGGGCGGAGAGACCCAGTACTTC. This chain joins TRBV4-3 and TRBJ2-5, with 8 bases matching TRBD1. Germline CDR1 reads LGHNA; CDR2 reads YSLEER. The CDR3 is made up of 16 amino acids. The J segment lost 4 bases and the V segment lost 0 bases, leaving 7 bases of the junction unmatched.

The chain uses TRBV18 and TRBJ1-1; no clear D gene. CDR1 is KGHSH, CDR2 LQKENI, per germline. V lost 3 bases and J lost 0, with 8 bases in between. This CDR3 has 14 amino acids. CDR3 bases: TGTGCCAGCTCACCCCAGAGGATGAACACTGAAGCTTTCTTT. This encodes CASSPQRMNTEAFF.

This chain joins TRBV28 and TRBJ2-1, with 7 nucleotides matching TRBD2. Germline V CDR1 and CDR2: MDHEN, SYDVKM. V lost 2 bases to trimming and J lost 7 bases; unmatched junction nucleotides: 17. This CDR3 comprises 18 residues. The chain's CDR3 is CASSLPSGPWVVRNEQFF. The CDR3 nucleotides are TGTGCCAGCAGTTTACCTAGCGGTCCTTGGGTAGTAAGGAATGAGCAGTTCTTC.

The J gene is TRBJ2-1, the V gene TRBV9; tentatively, D is TRBD1 (6 bases). The ends were cut back, 0 bases at V and 3 bases at J, with 10 bases in the middle. In germline, CDR1 is SGDLS, CDR2 YYNGEE. The CDR3 sequence is 15 residues long. CDR3 amino acids: CASSVGQGNYNEQFF. The CDR3 DNA sequence: TGTGCCAGCAGCGTAGGGCAGGGGAACTACAATGAGCAGTTCTTC.

This chain uses TRBV7-2 with TRBJ1-5; 9 nucleotides align to TRBD1. The CDR3 contains 17 residues. Trimming at V came to 1 base and at J to 4 bases, leaving 8 bases not matched to a gene. Germline CDR1 SGHTA, CDR2 FQGNSA. The DNA of the CDR3 is TGTGCCAGCAGCTTAGGGGCTACAGGGGGCCGTAATCAGCCCCAGCATTTT. Residues: CASSLGATGGRNQPQHF.

J is TRBJ2-5 and V is TRBV4-2; tentatively, D is TRBD2 (6 bases). This CDR3 contains 14 residues. CDR1 LGHNA and CDR2 YNFKEQ come from the germline V gene. Trimming cost V 1 base and J 5 bases, with 11 bases left between them. In DNA, the CDR3 is TGTGCCAGCAGCCAAGTAAGAGGAGGGGAGACCCAGTACTTC. The encoded protein is CASSQVRGGETQYF.

The chain links TRBV11-3 to TRBJ2-2, with 7 bases that match TRBD1. In germline, CDR1 is SGHNT, CDR2 YENEEA. The length of the CDR3 is 15 residues. Trimming at V came to 1 base and at J to 7 bases, leaving 6 bases not matched to a gene. The CDR3 region is CASSLGGTAHGELFF. The CDR3 bases are TGTGCCAGCAGCTTAGGAGGGACAGCGCACGGGGAGCTGTTTTTT.

The chain carries TRBV9 and TRBJ1-1; no firm D call. V was clipped by 4 bases and J by 4 bases, with 14 bases between them. The CDR3 runs 14 residues. CDR1 is SGDLS and CDR2 is YYNGEE in the germline V gene. CDR3: CASSPTGRSTEAFF. CDR3 coding DNA: TGTGCCAGCAGCCCGACTGGAAGGAGCACTGAAGCTTTCTTT.

This clone was seen once. This chain uses TRBV11-2 with TRBJ2-3, with TRBD2 identical over 10 bases. The CDR3 covers 18 residues. Germline CDR1 reads SGHAT; CDR2 reads FQNNGV. The V gene end was trimmed by 1 base and the J gene end by 0 bases; junction bases not matched to a gene: 7. DNA of the CDR3: TGTGCCAGCAGCTTAGGCCTAGCGGGAGACTCTAGCACAGATACGCAGTATTTT. This encodes CASSLGLAGDSSTDTQYF.

The chain couples TRBV12-5 to TRBJ2-2; no definite D call. Per the germline V gene, CDR1 is LGHNT and CDR2 is FRNRAP. The CDR3 sequence is 14 residues long. V was cut by 8 bases and J by 0 bases, with 10 bases left in between. Written as DNA, the CDR3 is TGTGCTAGTAAGAGGTCCGCGAACACCGGGGAGCTGTTTTTT. This encodes CASKRSANTGELFF.